The 23 T cell receptor beta chains in this list originate from one sample, sequenced in a study of long-term antiretroviral therapy in people with HIV. Version v3.0 of the immunoSEQ assay ran at survey level. TCRdb's copy holds only in-frame clones and misses some; the assay was immunoSEQ multiplex PCR. Among about 30,000 clones listed, around 85% were seen once. The sample consisted of unsorted PBMCs, taken 3 years after starting antiretroviral therapy. The receptors derive from a man in his forties with HIV.

The chain recombines TRBV27 with TRBJ2-1, with D maybe TRBD1 (5 bases). V was trimmed by 4 bases and J by 4 bases, leaving 14 bases between them. The germline V gene has CDR1 MNHEY and CDR2 SMNVEV (reference sequence). This CDR3 spans 15 amino acids. In DNA, the CDR3 is TGTGCCAGCAGTTCGGAACCCGCAGGGTACAATGAGCAGTTCTTC. It is translated as CASSSEPAGYNEQFF.

The chain recombines TRBV27 with TRBJ1-2; 7 bases are shared with TRBD1. Germline V gene lookup returns CDR1 MNHEY and CDR2 SMNVEV (reference sequence). CDR3 size: 14 residues. Losses at the gene ends were 5 bases for V and 4 bases for J; bases not matched to a gene: 7. The CDR3 is CASSPRGRSYGYTF. The DNA of the CDR3 is TGTGCCAGCAGTCCGAGGGGGCGCTCCTATGGCTACACCTTC.

This clone has just one count. The J gene is TRBJ2-1, the V gene TRBV27; D unresolved. Germline CDR1 and CDR2: MNHEY and SMNVEV (reference sequence). The CDR3 length is 15 residues. Deletions cut 2 bases from V and 1 base from J, with 9 bases between. CDR3: CASSLEPFSYNEQFF. CDR3 bases: TGTGCCAGCAGTTTAGAACCTTTTTCCTACAATGAGCAGTTCTTC.

The gene calls are TRBV4-1 and TRBJ1-2; 8 bases map to TRBD1. Germline V gene lookup returns CDR1 MGHRA and CDR2 YSYEKL. V dropped 1 base and J dropped 8; count of bases not matched to a gene: 9. The CDR3 length is 15 residues. CDR3: CASSQAPETGAGYTF. The CDR3 region has the DNA TGCGCCAGCAGCCAAGCTCCCGAGACAGGGGCAGGCTACACCTTC.

The chain carries TRBV9 and TRBJ2-3; D is perhaps TRBD1 (5 bases). This CDR3 is 16 amino acids long. Trimming removed 4 bases at V and 0 bases at J, with 15 bases between. Per the germline V gene, CDR1 is SGDLS and CDR2 is YYNGEE. DNA of the CDR3: TGTGCCAGCAGCCCAGACCAGGGCGGTAGCACAGATACGCAGTATTTT. As protein: CASSPDQGGSTDTQYF.

This clone occurred once. The gene calls are TRBV9 and TRBJ2-7, with a possible D match to TRBD2 (6 bases). From germline, CDR1 is SGDLS and CDR2 YYNGEE. The CDR3 spans 16 residues. V was clipped by 3 bases and J by 0 bases, with 16 bases between them. The CDR3 loop reads CASSDQILASSYEQYF. The CDR3 DNA is TGTGCCAGCAGCGACCAAATTCTAGCGTCCTCCTACGAGCAGTACTTC. Complete variable domain (other parts from reference TRBV9 and TRBJ2-7): DSGVTQTPKHLITATGQRVTLRCSPRSGDLSVYWYQQSLDQGLQFLIQYYNGEERAKGNILERFSAQQFPDLHSELNLSSLELGDSALYFCASSDQILASSYEQYFGPGTRLTVT.

The V gene is TRBV10-3, the J gene TRBJ1-1, with 9 bases that match TRBD1. The CDR3 has 15 residues. The V segment lost 5 bases and the J segment 6 bases; nucleotides outside the gene matches: 10. Germline V gene data show CDR1 as ENHRY and CDR2 as SYGVKD. The CDR3: CAISRTGARQAEAFF. The DNA of the CDR3 is TGTGCCATCAGTAGGACAGGGGCTCGTCAGGCTGAAGCTTTCTTT.

This clone was seen only a few times. The chain carries TRBV7-9 and TRBJ2-3, with D unclear. The CDR3 is 11 amino acids. Looked up from germline, CDR1 is SEHNR and CDR2 is FQNEAQ (reference sequence). Trimming left V 4 bases short and J 4 bases short, with 3 bases between. Written as DNA, the CDR3 is TGTGCCAGCAGCTCGGCAGATACGCAGTATTTT. This translates into CASSSADTQYF.

This chain's CDR3 is CASSYWTSGGTGELFF. CDR3 nucleotides: TGCGCCAGCAGCTACTGGACTAGCGGGGGGACCGGGGAGCTGTTTTTT. V usage is TRBV5-1 and J usage is TRBJ2-2, with 14 nucleotides matching TRBD2. J was trimmed by 5 bases and V by 3 bases; bases with no gene match: 3. CDR1 is SGHRS, CDR2 YFSETQ, per germline. This CDR3 spans 16 amino acids.

The V gene is TRBV18, the J gene TRBJ2-3; tentatively, D is TRBD1 or TRBD2 (5 bases each). Germline-derived CDR1 and CDR2 are KGHSH and LQKENI. The CDR3 runs 17 residues. V shed 3 bases and J shed 0 bases, with 16 bases lying between them. The CDR3 loop reads CASSPNRDPSSTDTQYF. CDR3 coding DNA: TGTGCCAGCTCACCCAATCGGGACCCCTCTAGCACAGATACGCAGTATTTT.

The CDR3, as DNA: TGTGCCACCAGCAGAGATATGGGGTGGTCCTACAATGAGCAGTTCTTC. The encoded protein is CATSRDMGWSYNEQFF. This sequence joins TRBV15 and TRBJ2-1; D unclear. The CDR3 runs 16 residues. Per the germline V gene, CDR1 is LNHNV and CDR2 is YYDKDF (reference sequence). Trimming removed 0 bases at V and 1 base at J, with 10 bases between.

The chain couples TRBV2 to TRBJ2-2; tentative D call: TRBD1 (6 bases). Trimming took off 3 bases at V and 6 bases at J, with 14 bases between the two ends. The CDR3 is 15 amino acids. Germline loops: CDR1 SNHLY, CDR2 FYNNEI. The CDR3 sequence: CASSDPTGVAGELFF. In DNA, the CDR3 is TGTGCCAGCAGTGACCCGACAGGCGTCGCCGGGGAGCTGTTTTTT.

In this sample, this clone turned up a few times. The chain couples TRBV4-1 to TRBJ2-7; D is perhaps TRBD2 (6 bases). V lost 3 bases to trimming and J lost 2 bases, with 17 bases between them. The length of the CDR3 is 16 residues. Germline CDR1 is MGHRA and CDR2 is YSYEKL. The CDR3 DNA reads as TGCGCCAGCAGCCAGGGAGGTTCACCTGGGGCCTACGAGCAGTACTTC. It encodes CASSQGGSPGAYEQYF.

V is TRBV4-1 and J is TRBJ2-7, with TRBD1 matching over 10 bases. The CDR3 is 17 residues long. J was trimmed by 3 bases and V by 2 bases; bases with no gene match: 10. CDR1 is MGHRA and CDR2 is YSYEKL in the germline V gene. The CDR3 loop is CASSQLHAGTGDYEQYF. The DNA for the CDR3 is TGCGCCAGCAGCCAACTACACGCCGGGACAGGGGACTACGAGCAGTACTTC.

The chain carries TRBV7-9 and TRBJ2-5, with TRBD2 matching over 11 bases. The CDR3 runs to 16 residues. Germline CDR1 is SEHNR and CDR2 is FQNEAQ (reference sequence). The V gene end was trimmed by 5 bases and the J gene end by 0 bases; junction bases not matched to a gene: 5. The CDR3 sequence is CASSLGGLADQETQYF. The CDR3 nucleotides are TGTGCCAGCAGCCTAGGGGGACTAGCGGACCAAGAGACCCAGTACTTC.

The gene calls are TRBV13 and TRBJ2-7, with 9 bases fitting TRBD2. CDR1 PRHDT and CDR2 FYEKMQ come from the germline V gene (reference sequence). The CDR3 totals 15 residues. With V trimmed by 6 bases and J by 1 base, 7 bases remained unmatched. The CDR3 bases are TGTGCCAGCAGTTCGGGGACTAGCCAATCCTACGAGCAGTACTTC. It codes for CASSSGTSQSYEQYF.

The chain joins TRBV7-3 to TRBJ2-2; 9 bases map to TRBD2. This CDR3 is built from 14 residues. In germline, CDR1 is SGHTA, CDR2 FQGTGA. J gave up 3 bases and V 5 bases, and 1 base lay outside the gene matches. CDR3 bases: TGTGCCAGCAGCCGCGGGGGGGACACCGGGGAGCTGTTTTTT. Translation: CASSRGGDTGELFF.

The chain couples TRBV5-1 to TRBJ1-2, with D uncertain. Trimming removed 4 bases from V and 5 bases from J, with 6 bases in between. CDR1 and CDR2 from the germline V gene are SGHRS and YFSETQ. This CDR3 is built from 11 residues. The CDR3 loop reads CASSEGYGYTF. The CDR3 region has the DNA TGCGCCAGCAGCGAAGGGTATGGCTACACCTTC.

The chain joins TRBV5-1 to TRBJ1-1; D possibly corresponds to TRBD1 (6 bases). The CDR3 extends over 15 amino acids. Trimming removed 4 bases from V and 5 bases from J, with 18 bases in between. Per germline, CDR1 SGHRS and CDR2 YFSETQ. The CDR3 spells CASSPSPGGRTEAFF. For the CDR3, the DNA is TGCGCCAGCAGCCCCTCCCCGGGGGGCCGTACTGAAGCTTTCTTT.

V is TRBV2 and J is TRBJ2-1; TRBD2 aligns across 7 bases. Trimming removed 6 bases from V and 0 bases from J; junction bases left unmatched: 11. CDR3 length: 17 amino acids. Germline V gene lookup returns CDR1 SNHLY and CDR2 FYNNEI. The CDR3 DNA reads as TGTGCCAGCAGGAGGATACTAGCGCAGAGCTCCTACAATGAGCAGTTCTTC. This translates into CASRRILAQSSYNEQFF.

This clone was observed a handful of times. J is TRBJ1-2 and V is TRBV27; D uncertain. The ends were cut back, 6 bases at V and 3 bases at J, with 8 bases in the middle. Germline loops: CDR1 MNHEY, CDR2 SMNVEV (reference sequence). CDR3 length equals 12 residues. This CDR3 is CASRAEDYGYTF. The CDR3 DNA is TGTGCCAGCAGGGCGGAAGACTATGGCTACACCTTC.

V is TRBV5-1 and J is TRBJ1-1; TRBD1 agrees at 9 bases. Trimming cost V 0 bases and J 4 bases; bases outside gene matches: 7. CDR1 is SGHRS, CDR2 YFSETQ, per germline. The CDR3 consists of 16 residues. The CDR3 coding sequence is TGCGCCAGCAGCTTGGTTAACAGGGGGCCGAGCACTGAAGCTTTCTTT. Translation gives CASSLVNRGPSTEAFF.

This clone appeared once. J is TRBJ2-1 and V is TRBV7-3; TRBD2 aligns across 8 bases. J lost 7 bases, V lost 0 bases, and 5 bases had no gene match. From germline, CDR1 is SGHTA and CDR2 FQGTGA. The CDR3 has 15 residues. CDR3 DNA: TGTGCCAGCAGCTTAACCGGGGGGGCTATGAATGAGCAGTTCTTC. Protein: CASSLTGGAMNEQFF.